The T cell receptor beta chain under discussion was sequenced for a study of Tregs in tolerant kidney transplant recipients. Study-wide findings and caveats: Validation in larger populations is needed because few patients were studied. Expanding Tregs on activated donor B cells appeared to best identify donor-specific TCRbeta clones. This study did not directly address biological reproducibility.

Clones were read by immunoSEQ multiplex PCR, and TCRdb kept only the in-frame ones, dropping some. The data contain about 240,000 clones, around 82% of them seen just once; the ten biggest clones take up 0.64%. With respect to this clone: The antigen is not known.

Thawed PBMCs were FACS-sorted into unstimulated CD4+CD25+CD127- regulatory T cells, CD4+CD25- non-regulatory cells, CD4 and CD8 cells. What was sequenced was CD4+ T cells from blood. This receptor was obtained from a human donor in good health.

The CDR3 is CASSVDWGADTEAFF. Written as DNA, the CDR3 is TGTGCCAGCAGCGTAGATTGGGGAGCAGACACTGAAGCTTTCTTT. The genes are TRBV9 and TRBJ1-1; D not resolved. CDR3 length equals 15 residues. The germline CDR1 and CDR2 sequences are SGDLS and YYNGEE. The ends were cut back, 0 bases at V and 3 bases at J, with 12 bases in the middle.